Listed below are T cell receptor beta chains from one sample, sequenced in a study of cytomegalovirus exposure and HLA in healthy donors. Sequencing was performed with immunoSEQ multiplex PCR; in TCRdb, only in-frame clones are kept and a portion is missing. The table lists approximately 170,000 clones, more than 80% of them singletons, with around 0.8% in the top ten. What was sequenced was PBMCs. These receptor sequences come from a woman under 30 in good health and CMV-seronegative. Both conserved end residues are part of each CDR3. Each record gives: J gene, V gene, clone size, CDR3 protein. Part of the rows lack a size; the others show once, few, many or a class for expanded clones.

J: TRBJ1-5
V: TRBV19
size: -
CDR3: CASSPGRGFNQPQHF

J: -
V: TRBV18
size: -
CDR3: CASSWQGYEQYF

J: TRBJ2-3
V: TRBV5-1
size: -
CDR3: CASSLVQGSTDTQYF

J: TRBJ2-1
V: TRBV15
size: -
CDR3: CATSGLAGEYDYNEQFF

J: TRBJ2-7
V: TRBV5-4
size: -
CDR3: CASSERTGAVYEQYF

J: TRBJ2-3
V: TRBV11-3
size: -
CDR3: CASSLSSGNRADTQYF

J: TRBJ2-7
V: TRBV5-1
size: few
CDR3: CASSQLTSGRYEQYF

J: TRBJ2-7
V: TRBV28
size: few
CDR3: CASSSLTGGRDEQYF

J: TRBJ1-1
V: TRBV5-5
size: -
CDR3: CASITGCSMDTEAFF

J: TRBJ1-1
V: TRBV27
size: -
CDR3: CASSYGYSGGSNTEAFF

J: TRBJ2-7
V: TRBV5-4
size: -
CDR3: CASSLISRTGQYEQYF

J: TRBJ2-5
V: TRBV11-3
size: -
CDR3: CASSLWTSGETQYF

J: TRBJ1-1
V: TRBV5-4
size: -
CDR3: CASSLDRMRAFF

J: TRBJ2-7
V: TRBV11-3
size: -
CDR3: CASSLGAGRNEQYF

J: TRBJ2-2
V: TRBV7-2
size: -
CDR3: CASSLFSGTSDPTGELFF

J: TRBJ2-1
V: TRBV11-3
size: -
CDR3: CASILGGGYNEQFF

J: TRBJ2-7
V: TRBV27
size: -
CDR3: CAIIDTYIPYEQYF

J: TRBJ1-1
V: TRBV30
size: -
CDR3: CAASRVAEAFF

J: TRBJ1-1
V: TRBV29-1
size: -
CDR3: CSAATNTGLSEAFF

J: TRBJ2-7
V: TRBV2
size: few
CDR3: CASRGPETYEQYF

J: TRBJ2-2
V: TRBV6-6
size: -
CDR3: CASSYSSHNTGELFF

J: TRBJ1-4
V: TRBV4-2
size: -
CDR3: CASSQSPGRGEKLFF

J: TRBJ2-3
V: TRBV5-1
size: -
CDR3: CASSPIGTGLTDTQYF

J: TRBJ2-3
V: TRBV7-2
size: -
CDR3: CASSSPTSGTDTQYF

J: TRBJ1-4
V: TRBV28
size: -
CDR3: CASSLFGGAEKLFF

J: TRBJ1-2
V: TRBV6-1
size: -
CDR3: CATQTGFDYGYTF